This TCR beta chain was sequenced during a study of shared clonotypes between healthy human individuals. With V trimmed by 1 base and J by 14 bases, 4 bases remained unmatched. Per germline, CDR1 SGHAT and CDR2 FQNNGV. This CDR3 has 13 amino acids. Assay used: immunoSEQ multiplex PCR; TCRdb lists only in-frame clones, some missing. The top ten clones hold 0.1% to 0.15% of a sample with some 2 million clones, 90% to 95% of them seen once. The TCR comes from a man between 18 and 35 years old in good health. This sequence joins TRBV11-2 and TRBJ2-1; 11 nucleotides match TRBD2. The sequencing sample was made of naive CD4+ T cells sorted from blood. Subset noted: CD45RA+ positively selected. As DNA, the CDR3 is TGTGCCAGCAGCTTAGGACTAGCGGGACGAAAGTTCTTC. Its translation is CASSLGLAGRKFF.